This TCR beta chain is drawn from a study of post-analysis software for immune sequencing data. Turning to the study itself: Disease courses included relapsing-remitting, secondary progressive and progressive-relapsing multiple sclerosis.

This clonotype was counted ten times or more. Its antigen remains unknown. Unique molecular identifiers were built into the TCR beta cDNA libraries. cDNA molecules numbering about half a million came from roughly 1 to 10 million T cells. Each CDR3 protein is one row after TCRdb ran MiXCR on the PCR reads. The table has some 190,000 distinct CDR3 sequences, over 25% seen once. Overall study results and limits: There were four or five TRBV segments more frequent in patients than controls, and TRBV5-6, TRBV5-1 and TRBV20-1 were among them. Strong co-clustering by F measure was evident for samples that had been prepared in the same batch. Significantly lower normalized Chao1 diversity was seen in multiple sclerosis patients than in controls.

The CDR3 loop spans 14 amino acids. V lost 0 bases and J 0 bases, leaving 3 bases between the germline ends. CDR1 LNHNV and CDR2 YYDKDF come from the germline V gene (reference sequence). Source material: blood. This clonotype was obtained from a girl younger than 18 with multiple sclerosis. This chain connects TRBV15 to TRBJ2-1; D is unresolved. CDR3 loop: CATSRDISYNEQFF. The DNA for the CDR3 is TGTGCCACCAGCAGAGATATCTCCTACAATGAGCAGTTCTTC.